These T cell receptor beta chains were read from a single sample in a study of glioma-infiltrating T cells. Each CDR3 protein gets one entry after TCRdb re-called the multiplex PCR reads with MiXCR. Of about 210,000 distinct CDR3 sequences detected, roughly a third appear once; the ten largest clones hold 20% to 25%. The sample taken for sequencing was glioma tissue, nonneoplastic brain tissue, or PBMCs (not recorded which). The origin of the receptors is a human donor with low-grade glioma or glioblastoma, undergoing nonglioma brain surgery, or in good health (not recorded which). Each CDR3 is given without its conserved first and last residue. Some rows have no size entry. The others give once, few or many, or a class for an expanded clone.

NA	TRBJ2-5	TRBV6-5	ASSISEGEGTQY
NA	TRBJ2-7	TRBV19	ASSIDGAVSPYEQY
many	TRBJ1-1	TRBV29-1	SASRDRVTEAF
NA	TRBJ2-7	TRBV5-1	PSSGDRLEQY
NA	TRBJ1-2	TRBV20-1	SASGGQGVVYGYT
NA	TRBJ1-4	TRBV7-2	ASRTGTGLEKLF
NA	TRBJ1-1	TRBV7-3	ASSLGQGGDEAF
many	TRBJ1-1	TRBV7-2	ASSRNRGNTEAF
many	TRBJ2-7	TRBV5-1	ASSLLLAGGNEQY
NA	TRBJ2-7	TRBV5-1	ASSIGTDATEQY
NA	TRBJ2-1	TRBV6-1	ASALGPGTGYGEQF
NA	TRBJ2-2	TRBV20-1	SAVGLAGNAGEPF
NA	TRBJ1-5	TRBV10-3	AISDRQGGLGGNQPKH
NA	TRBJ2-1	TRBV29-1	SVAAGTPGLNEQF
many	TRBJ2-3	TRBV24-1	ATSGTAPSTDTQY
few	TRBJ2-2	TRBV7-6	ASSLAVGLAAFSGELF
many	TRBJ1-6	TRBV29-1	SVATGLGSPLH
many	TRBJ1-3	TRBV6-1	ASSDPGMAGNTIY
many	TRBJ2-3	TRBV20-1	SARDSRGWPLIADTQY
many	TRBJ2-3	TRBV28	ASSPGRGKDTDTQY
NA	TRBJ2-5	TRBV5-4	ASSLGARPQETQY
many	TRBJ2-3	TRBV7-6	ASSLVGGDMDTQY
many	TRBJ2-7	TRBV18	ASSLVGQGSYEQY
few	TRBJ1-6	TRBV12-3/TRBV12-4	ASSLSLSYNSPLH
many	TRBJ2-5	TRBV25-1	ASSGWVQETQY
NA	TRBJ2-5	TRBV27	ASSPLATDRDTQY
many	TRBJ2-1	TRBV7-9	ASSPHGTDNEQF
many	TRBJ2-5	TRBV6-2/TRBV6-3	ASRGTLSWETQY
many	TRBJ2-3	TRBV3-1	ASSQDPTDTQY
many	TRBJ2-1	TRBV6-1	ASSYDSYNEQF
NA	TRBJ2-7	TRBV15	ATSRGQGNTYEQY
many	TRBJ2-3	TRBV6-1	ATLDRGITDTQY
many	TRBJ2-1	TRBV2	ASTPTSGRYGDEQF
many	TRBJ1-5	TRBV6-2/TRBV6-3	ASSPRDREGLMKPQH
NA	TRBJ2-7	TRBV7-9	ASGIAGWNEQY
few	TRBJ2-6	TRBV2	ASSGWAGANVLT
few	TRBJ2-7	TRBV4-2	ASSQGGAYEQY
NA	TRBJ1-6	TRBV9	ASIVDSGYNSPLH
many	TRBJ1-2	TRBV20-1	SAVGQGVYGYT
few	TRBJ2-5	TRBV5-1	ASSQRASFQETQY
many	TRBJ1-2	TRBV6-4	ASSGAGTDSYT
many	TRBJ2-7	TRBV24-1	ATSDGDSYEQY
NA	TRBJ2-1	TRBV6-5	ASSYGPQSSYNEQF
NA	TRBJ2-5	TRBV7-7	ASSFLGGEVQETQY
few	TRBJ2-1	TRBV7-9	ASSPPGQGLEQF
NA	TRBJ2-7	TRBV28	VPGLAFGEQY
NA	TRBJ2-5	TRBV2	ASSEQLQETQY
many	TRBJ2-3	TRBV6-2/TRBV6-3	ASSYPRGDTQY
many	TRBJ1-1	TRBV20-1	SARDGTGATEAF
many	TRBJ2-3	TRBV20-1	SARREGRADTQY
many	TRBJ2-3	TRBV2	ASSGLLSTDTQY
many	TRBJ1-1	TRBV29-1	SVDRDHRGNTEAF
NA	TRBJ1-3	TRBV7-9	ASSPQHDTIY
many	TRBJ2-7	TRBV20-1	SARIGPYEQY
NA	TRBJ1-1	TRBV20-1	SAGDMFQSGPMNTEAL
NA	TRBJ2-7	TRBV27	ASSFAGTSGWDSSYKQY
many	TRBJ2-3	TRBV10-3	AISDHSGSTDTQY